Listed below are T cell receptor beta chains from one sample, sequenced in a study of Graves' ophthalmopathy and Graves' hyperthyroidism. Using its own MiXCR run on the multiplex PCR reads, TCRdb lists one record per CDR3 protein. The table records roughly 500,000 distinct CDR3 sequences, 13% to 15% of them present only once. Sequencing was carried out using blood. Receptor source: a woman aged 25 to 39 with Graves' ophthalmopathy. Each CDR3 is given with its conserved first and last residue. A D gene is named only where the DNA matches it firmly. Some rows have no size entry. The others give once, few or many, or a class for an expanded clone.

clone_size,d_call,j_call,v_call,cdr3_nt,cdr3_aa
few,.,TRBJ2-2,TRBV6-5,TGTGCCAGCAGTTACTCGAAGGGAGCCGGGGAGCTGTTTTTT,CASSYSKGAGELFF
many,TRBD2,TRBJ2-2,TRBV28,TGTATGAGACTAGCCAACACCGGGGAGCTGTTTTTT,CMRLANTGELFF
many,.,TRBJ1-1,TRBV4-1,TGCGCCAGCAGTTACAGGGCTAACACTGAAGCTTTCTTT,CASSYRANTEAFF
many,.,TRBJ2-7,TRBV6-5,TGTGCCAGCAGTTACGGAGGGGACAGGTACTTC,CASSYGGDRYF
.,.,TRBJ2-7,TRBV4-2,TGTGCCAGCAGCCAAGAGTGGGGCAGGGGCACTTACGAGCAGTACTTC,CASSQEWGRGTYEQYF
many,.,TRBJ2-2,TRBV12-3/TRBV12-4,TGTGCCAGCAGCTCAGGAACGACCGGGGAGCTGTTTTTT,CASSSGTTGELFF
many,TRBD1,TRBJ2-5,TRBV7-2,TGTGCCAGCAGCCACCCGACAGGGTACGGAGAGACCCAGTACTTC,CASSHPTGYGETQYF
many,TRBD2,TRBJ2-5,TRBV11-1,TGTGCCAGCAGCGGACTAGCGGGTCCGGCCGAGACCCAGTACTTC,CASSGLAGPAETQYF
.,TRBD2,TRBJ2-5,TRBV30,TGTGCCTGGAGGACTACGGGACTAGGAAAAGAGACCCAGTACTTC,CAWRTTGLGKETQYF
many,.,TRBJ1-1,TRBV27,.,CASSLSLRTEGTEAFF
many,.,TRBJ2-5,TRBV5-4,TGTGCCAGCAGCTTGGTCGGGGGAACGCAAGAGACCCAGTACTTC,CASSLVGGTQETQYF
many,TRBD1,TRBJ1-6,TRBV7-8,TGTGCCAGCAGCGGTGGACAGGGCATGTCACCCCTCCACTTT,CASSGGQGMSPLHF
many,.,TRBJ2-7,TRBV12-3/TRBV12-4,TGTGCCAGCACCTGGGCAGGGTACGAGCAGTACTTC,CASTWAGYEQYF
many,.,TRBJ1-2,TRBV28,TGTGCCAGCATAATCCAGGGGCGGACTGATGGCTACACCTTC,CASIIQGRTDGYTF
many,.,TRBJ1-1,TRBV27,TGTGCCAGCAGCCAGAGCCCCTGGTACACTGAAGCTTTCTTT,CASSQSPWYTEAFF
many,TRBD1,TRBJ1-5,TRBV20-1,TGCAGTGCCTACAGGGGGCGAAGTGGGAATCAGCCCCAGCATTTT,CSAYRGRSGNQPQHF
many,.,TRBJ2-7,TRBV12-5,TGTGCTAGTGGTTTGGAGACAGGCCGCGAGCAGTACTTC,CASGLETGREQYF
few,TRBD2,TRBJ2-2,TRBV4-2,TGTGCCAGCATGGGAGCGGGGGACACCGGGGAGCTGTTTTTT,CASMGAGDTGELFF
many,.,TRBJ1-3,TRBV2,TGTGCCAGCAGTGGCGTTGGAAACACCATATATTTT,CASSGVGNTIYF
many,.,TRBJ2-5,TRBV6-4,TGTGCCAGCAGGTGGGGTCACCGGCCCGCGGAGACCCAGTACTTC,CASRWGHRPAETQYF
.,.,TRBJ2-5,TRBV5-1,TGCGCCAGCAGAACCGGCAGGGGGGGCCAAGAGACCCAGTACTTC,CASRTGRGGQETQYF
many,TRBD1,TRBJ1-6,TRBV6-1,TGTGCCAGCAACGTGGGACAGGGTGGTTCACCCCTCCACTTT,CASNVGQGGSPLHF
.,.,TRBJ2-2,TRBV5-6,TGTGCCAGCAGCTTGGTTGGTCACACCGGGGAGCTGTTTTTT,CASSLVGHTGELFF
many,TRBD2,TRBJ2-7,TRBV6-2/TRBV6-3,TGTGCCAGCAGTTACTCGTTCGGGACTAGCGGGGGGACCTCCTACGAGCAGTACTTC,CASSYSFGTSGGTSYEQYF
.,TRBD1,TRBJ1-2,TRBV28,TGTGCCAGCAGTCTCGGGACAGGGGAACTCTATGGCTACACCTTC,CASSLGTGELYGYTF